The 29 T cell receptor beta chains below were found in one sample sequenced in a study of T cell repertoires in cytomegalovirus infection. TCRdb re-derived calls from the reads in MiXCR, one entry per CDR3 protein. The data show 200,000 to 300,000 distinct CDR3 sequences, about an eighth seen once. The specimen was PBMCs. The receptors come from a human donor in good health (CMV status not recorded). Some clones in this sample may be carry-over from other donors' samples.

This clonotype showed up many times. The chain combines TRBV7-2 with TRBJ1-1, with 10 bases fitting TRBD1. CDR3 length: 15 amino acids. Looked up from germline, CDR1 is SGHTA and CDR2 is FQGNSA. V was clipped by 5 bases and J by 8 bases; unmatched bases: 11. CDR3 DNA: TGTGCCAGCAGCCCCCAAAAGACAGGGGGCCGAGAAGCTTTCTTT. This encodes CASSPQKTGGREAFF.

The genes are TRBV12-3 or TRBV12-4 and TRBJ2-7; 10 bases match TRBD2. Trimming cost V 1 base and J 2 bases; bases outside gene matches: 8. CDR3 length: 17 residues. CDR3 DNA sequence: TGTGCCAGCAGTTTAGGCGGACAGGGACTAGCGACCTACGAGCAGTACTTC. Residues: CASSLGGQGLATYEQYF.

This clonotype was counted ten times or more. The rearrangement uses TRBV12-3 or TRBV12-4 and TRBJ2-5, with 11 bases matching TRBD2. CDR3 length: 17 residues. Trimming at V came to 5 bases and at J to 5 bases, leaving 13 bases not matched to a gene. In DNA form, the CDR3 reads TGTGCCAGCAGTCCTGAACTAGCGGGAGTTCTCTCGGAGACCCAGTACTTC. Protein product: CASSPELAGVLSETQYF.

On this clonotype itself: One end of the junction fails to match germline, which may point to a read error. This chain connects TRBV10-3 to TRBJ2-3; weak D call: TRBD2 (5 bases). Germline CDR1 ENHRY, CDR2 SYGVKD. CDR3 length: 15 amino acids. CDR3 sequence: CARTCAGRAVDTLYF. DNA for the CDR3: TGTGCCAGGACTTGTGCAGGACGAGCTGTGGATACGCTGTATTTT.

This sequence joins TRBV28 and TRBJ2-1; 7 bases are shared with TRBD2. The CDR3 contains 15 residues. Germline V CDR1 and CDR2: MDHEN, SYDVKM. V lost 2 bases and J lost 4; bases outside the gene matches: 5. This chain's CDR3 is CASSLKTAGYNEQFF. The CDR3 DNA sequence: TGTGCCAGCAGTTTAAAAACAGCGGGATACAATGAGCAGTTCTTC.

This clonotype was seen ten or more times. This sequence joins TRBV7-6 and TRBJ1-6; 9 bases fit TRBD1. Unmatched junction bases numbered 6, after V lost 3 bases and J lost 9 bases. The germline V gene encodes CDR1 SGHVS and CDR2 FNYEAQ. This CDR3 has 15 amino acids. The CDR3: CASSFQTGGGSPLHF. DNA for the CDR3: TGTGCCAGCAGCTTCCAGACAGGGGGAGGTTCACCCCTCCACTTT.

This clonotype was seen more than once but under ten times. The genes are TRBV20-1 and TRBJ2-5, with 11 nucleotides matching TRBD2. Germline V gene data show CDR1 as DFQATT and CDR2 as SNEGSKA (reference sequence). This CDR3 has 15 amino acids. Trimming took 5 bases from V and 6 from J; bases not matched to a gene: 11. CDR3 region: CSASLSGRAGKTQYF. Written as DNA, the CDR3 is TGCAGTGCTTCTCTTAGCGGGAGGGCCGGAAAGACCCAGTACTTC.

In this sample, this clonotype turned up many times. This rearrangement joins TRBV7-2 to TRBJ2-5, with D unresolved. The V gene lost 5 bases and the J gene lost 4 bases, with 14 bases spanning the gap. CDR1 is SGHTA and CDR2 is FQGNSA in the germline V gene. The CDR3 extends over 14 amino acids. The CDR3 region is CASSQTAVPETQYF. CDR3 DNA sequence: TGTGCCAGCAGCCAGACGGCCGTCCCAGAGACCCAGTACTTC.

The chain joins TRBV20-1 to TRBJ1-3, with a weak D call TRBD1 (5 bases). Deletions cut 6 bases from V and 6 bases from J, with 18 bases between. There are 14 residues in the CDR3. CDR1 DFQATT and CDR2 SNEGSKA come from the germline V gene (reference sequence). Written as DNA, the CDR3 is TGCAGTGCCTTTGCAGGGTTACTGGAAAACACCATATATTTT. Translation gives CSAFAGLLENTIYF.

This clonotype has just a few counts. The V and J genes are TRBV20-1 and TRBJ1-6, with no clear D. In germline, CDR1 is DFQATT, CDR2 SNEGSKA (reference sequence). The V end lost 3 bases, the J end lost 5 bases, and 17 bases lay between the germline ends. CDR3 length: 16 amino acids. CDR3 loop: CSASALARPNNSPLHF. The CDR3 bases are TGCAGTGCTAGTGCTTTGGCCCGCCCTAATAATTCACCCCTCCACTTT.

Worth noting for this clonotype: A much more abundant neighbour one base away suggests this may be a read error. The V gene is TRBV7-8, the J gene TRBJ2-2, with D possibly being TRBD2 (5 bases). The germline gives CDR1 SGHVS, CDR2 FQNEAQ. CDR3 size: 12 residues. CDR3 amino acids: CVSGPNTGELFF. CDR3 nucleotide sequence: TGTGTCAGCGGCCCAAACACCGGGGAGCTGTTTTTT.

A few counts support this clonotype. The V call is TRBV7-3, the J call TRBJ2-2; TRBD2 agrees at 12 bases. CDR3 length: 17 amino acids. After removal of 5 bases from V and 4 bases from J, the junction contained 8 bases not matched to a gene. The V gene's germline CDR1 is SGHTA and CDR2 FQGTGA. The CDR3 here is CASSPRTSGMSTGELFF. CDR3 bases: TGTGCCAGCAGCCCCCGGACTAGCGGGATGAGCACCGGGGAGCTGTTTTTT.

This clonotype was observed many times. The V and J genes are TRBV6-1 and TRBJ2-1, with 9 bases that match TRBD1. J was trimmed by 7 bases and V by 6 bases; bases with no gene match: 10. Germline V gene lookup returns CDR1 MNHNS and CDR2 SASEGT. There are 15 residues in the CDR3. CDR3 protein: CASRAGTGNRNEQFF. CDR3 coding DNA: TGTGCCAGCAGGGCCGGGACAGGGAATAGAAATGAGCAGTTCTTC.

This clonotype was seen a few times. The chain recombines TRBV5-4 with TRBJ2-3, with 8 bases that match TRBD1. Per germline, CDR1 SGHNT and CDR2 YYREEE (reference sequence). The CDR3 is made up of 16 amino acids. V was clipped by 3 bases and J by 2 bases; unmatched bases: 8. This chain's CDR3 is CASSSSRQGPTDTQYF. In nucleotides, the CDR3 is TGTGCCAGCAGCTCAAGTAGACAGGGGCCCACAGATACGCAGTATTTT.

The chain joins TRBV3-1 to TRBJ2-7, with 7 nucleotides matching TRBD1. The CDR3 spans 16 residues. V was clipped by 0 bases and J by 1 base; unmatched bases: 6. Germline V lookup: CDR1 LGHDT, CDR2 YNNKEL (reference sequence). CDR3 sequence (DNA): TGTGCCAGCAGCCAAGATATCCAGACAGGGTCCTACGAGCAGTACTTC. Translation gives CASSQDIQTGSYEQYF.

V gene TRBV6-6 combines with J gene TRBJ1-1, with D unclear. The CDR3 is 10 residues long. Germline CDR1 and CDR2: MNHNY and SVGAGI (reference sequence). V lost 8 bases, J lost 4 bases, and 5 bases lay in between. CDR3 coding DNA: TGTGCCAGCGGGAGCACTGAAGCTTTCTTT. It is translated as CASGSTEAFF.

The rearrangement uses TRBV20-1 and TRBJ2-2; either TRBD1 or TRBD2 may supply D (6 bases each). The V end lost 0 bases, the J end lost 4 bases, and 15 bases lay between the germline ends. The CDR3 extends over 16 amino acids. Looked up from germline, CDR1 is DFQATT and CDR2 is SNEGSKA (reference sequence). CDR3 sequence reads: CSARDIGGPVTGELFF. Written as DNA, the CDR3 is TGCAGTGCTAGAGATATTGGGGGGCCGGTCACCGGGGAGCTGTTTTTT.

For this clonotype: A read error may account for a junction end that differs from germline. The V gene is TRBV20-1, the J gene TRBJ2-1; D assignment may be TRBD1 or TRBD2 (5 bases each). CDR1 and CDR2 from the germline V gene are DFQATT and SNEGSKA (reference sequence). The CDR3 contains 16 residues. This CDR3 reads CSARVSGRSSYNEQFF. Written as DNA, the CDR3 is TGCAGTGCAAGAGTTTCGGGACGGAGCTCCTACAATGAGCAGTTCTTC.

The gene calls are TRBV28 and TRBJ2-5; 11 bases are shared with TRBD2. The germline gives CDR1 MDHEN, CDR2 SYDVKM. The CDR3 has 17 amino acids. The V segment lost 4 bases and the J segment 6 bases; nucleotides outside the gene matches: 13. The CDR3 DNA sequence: TGTGCCAGCAGTTCCCTGACTAGCGGGATATTTTTGCAGACCCAGTACTTC. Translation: CASSSLTSGIFLQTQYF.

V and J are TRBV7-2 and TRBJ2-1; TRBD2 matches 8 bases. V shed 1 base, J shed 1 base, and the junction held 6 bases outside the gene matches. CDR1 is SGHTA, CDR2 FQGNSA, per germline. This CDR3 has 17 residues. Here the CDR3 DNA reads TGTGCCAGCAGCTTAGTCAGCGGGAGCGCTTCCTACAATGAGCAGTTCTTC. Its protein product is CASSLVSGSASYNEQFF.

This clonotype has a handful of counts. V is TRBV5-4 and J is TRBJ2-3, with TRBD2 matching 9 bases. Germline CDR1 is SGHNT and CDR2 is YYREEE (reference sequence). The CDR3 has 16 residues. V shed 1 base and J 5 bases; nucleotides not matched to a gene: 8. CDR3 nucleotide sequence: TGTGCCAGCAGCTTGCCGTGGCGGGGGGGCGGAGATACGCAGTATTTT. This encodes CASSLPWRGGGDTQYF.

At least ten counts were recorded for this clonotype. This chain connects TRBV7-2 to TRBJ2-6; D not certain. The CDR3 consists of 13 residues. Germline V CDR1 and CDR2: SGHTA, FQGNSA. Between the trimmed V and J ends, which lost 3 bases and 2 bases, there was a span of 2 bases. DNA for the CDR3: TGTGCCAGCAGCTTTGCTGGGGCCAACGTCCTGACTTTC. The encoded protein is CASSFAGANVLTF.

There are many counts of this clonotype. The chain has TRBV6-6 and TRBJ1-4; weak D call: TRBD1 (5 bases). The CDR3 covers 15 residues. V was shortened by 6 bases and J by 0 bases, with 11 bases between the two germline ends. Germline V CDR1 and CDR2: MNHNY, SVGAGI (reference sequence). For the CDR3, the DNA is TGTGCCAGCAGCAGTGACAGAGCAACTAATGAAAAACTGTTTTTT. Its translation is CASSSDRATNEKLFF.

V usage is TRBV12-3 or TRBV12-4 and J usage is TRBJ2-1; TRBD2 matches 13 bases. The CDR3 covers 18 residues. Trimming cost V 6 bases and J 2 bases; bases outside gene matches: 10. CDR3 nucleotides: TGTGCCAGCAGGACCCGGACTAGCGGGAGTAGGGCCTACAATGAGCAGTTCTTC. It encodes CASRTRTSGSRAYNEQFF.

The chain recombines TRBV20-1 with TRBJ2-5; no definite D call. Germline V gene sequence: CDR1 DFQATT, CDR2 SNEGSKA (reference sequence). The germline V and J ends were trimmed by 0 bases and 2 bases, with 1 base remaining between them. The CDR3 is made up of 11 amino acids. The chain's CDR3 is CSAREQETQYF. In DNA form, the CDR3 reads TGCAGTGCTAGAGAGCAAGAGACCCAGTACTTC.

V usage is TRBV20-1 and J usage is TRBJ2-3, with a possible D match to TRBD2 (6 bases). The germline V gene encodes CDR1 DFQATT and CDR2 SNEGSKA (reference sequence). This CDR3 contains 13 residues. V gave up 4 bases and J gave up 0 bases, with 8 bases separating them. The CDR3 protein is CSAKSGSTDTQYF. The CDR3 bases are TGCAGTGCTAAAAGCGGGAGCACAGATACGCAGTATTTT.

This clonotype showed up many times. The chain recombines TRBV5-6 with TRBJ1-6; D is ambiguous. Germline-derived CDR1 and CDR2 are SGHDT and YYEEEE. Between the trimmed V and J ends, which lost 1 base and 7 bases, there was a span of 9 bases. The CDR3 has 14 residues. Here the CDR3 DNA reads TGTGCCAGCAGCTTGACCGGTCCCAATTCACCCCTCCACTTT. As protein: CASSLTGPNSPLHF.

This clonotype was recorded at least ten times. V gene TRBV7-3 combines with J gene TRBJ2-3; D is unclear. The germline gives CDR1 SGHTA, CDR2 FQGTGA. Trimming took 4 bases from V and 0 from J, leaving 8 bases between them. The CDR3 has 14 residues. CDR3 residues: CASSSSTSTDTQYF. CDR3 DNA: TGTGCCAGCAGCTCCAGCACTAGCACAGATACGCAGTATTTT.

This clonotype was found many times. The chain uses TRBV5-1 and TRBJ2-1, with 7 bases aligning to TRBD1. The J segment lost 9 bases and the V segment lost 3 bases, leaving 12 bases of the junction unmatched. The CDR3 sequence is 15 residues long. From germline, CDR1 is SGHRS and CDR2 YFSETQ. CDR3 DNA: TGCGCCAGCAGCTCTCCGGGACAGCCTTTGGCTGAGCAGTTCTTC. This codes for CASSSPGQPLAEQFF.